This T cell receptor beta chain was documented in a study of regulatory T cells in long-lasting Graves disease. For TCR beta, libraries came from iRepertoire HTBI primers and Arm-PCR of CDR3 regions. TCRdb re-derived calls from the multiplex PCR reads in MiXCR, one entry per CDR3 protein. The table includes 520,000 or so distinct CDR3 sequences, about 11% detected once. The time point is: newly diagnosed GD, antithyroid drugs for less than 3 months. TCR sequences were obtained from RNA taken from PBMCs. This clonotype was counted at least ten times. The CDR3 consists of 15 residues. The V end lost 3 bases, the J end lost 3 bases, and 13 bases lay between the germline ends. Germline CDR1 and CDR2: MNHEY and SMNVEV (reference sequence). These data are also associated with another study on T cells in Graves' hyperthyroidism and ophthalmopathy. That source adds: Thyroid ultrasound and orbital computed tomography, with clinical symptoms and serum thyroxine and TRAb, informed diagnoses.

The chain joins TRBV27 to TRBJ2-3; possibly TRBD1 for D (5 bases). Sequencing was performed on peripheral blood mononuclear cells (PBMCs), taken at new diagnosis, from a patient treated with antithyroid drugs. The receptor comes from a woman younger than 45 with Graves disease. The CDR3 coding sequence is TGTGCCAGCAGTTTGAAGGGGATGCGGACAGATACGCAGTATTTT. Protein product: CASSLKGMRTDTQYF.